These 23 T cell receptor beta chains were sequenced from one sample in a study of blood T cell repertoires in COVID-19. Libraries were prepared by immunoSEQ multiplex PCR; TCRdb keeps only in-frame clonotypes and omits some of them. The sample lists around 260,000 clones; about 88% were seen once. Source material: peripheral blood. The receptor set was obtained from a man aged 18 to 35 with active or convalescent COVID-19.

This clone has a single count. The rearrangement links TRBV5-1 to TRBJ1-1; D gene ambiguous. Germline lookup yields CDR1 SGHRS and CDR2 YFSETQ. Trimming took 2 bases from V and 3 from J, leaving 8 bases between them. The length of the CDR3 is 13 residues. In DNA, the CDR3 is TGCGCCAGCAGCTTTAAGAGGGACACTGAAGCTTTCTTT. Its protein is CASSFKRDTEAFF.

This sequence joins TRBV7-9 and TRBJ1-2, with a weak D call TRBD1 (5 bases). Germline assignment: CDR1 SEHNR and CDR2 FQNEAQ (reference sequence). The CDR3 spans 15 residues. Trimming stripped 3 bases from V and 6 bases from J, with 17 bases between. CDR3 sequence: CASSFQDRGSNGYTF. The CDR3 DNA is TGTGCCAGCAGCTTTCAGGATAGGGGATCAAATGGCTACACCTTC.

This rearrangement joins TRBV28 to TRBJ2-3; D is possibly TRBD2 (6 bases). The CDR3 runs 13 residues. V dropped 11 bases and J dropped 3 bases, with 15 bases sitting between them. The germline CDR1 and CDR2 sequences are MDHEN and SYDVKM. DNA of the CDR3: TGTGCCGGGGGACGGGGGTGGACAGATACGCAGTATTTT. Translated: CAGGRGWTDTQYF.

CDR3 protein: CASSTNSEAAVEKLFF. Written as DNA, the CDR3 is TGTGCCAGCAGCACCAACAGTGAGGCAGCGGTTGAAAAACTGTTTTTT. V usage is TRBV7-9 and J usage is TRBJ1-4; D remains unclear. This CDR3 region has 16 residues. Per germline, CDR1 SEHNR and CDR2 FQNEAQ (reference sequence). The V and J ends lost 5 bases and 7 bases respectively, with 20 bases between them.

The CDR3 here is CASSPDTYNEQFF. The CDR3 DNA reads TGTGCCAGCAGTCCCGACACCTACAATGAGCAGTTCTTC. V is TRBV6-5 and J is TRBJ2-1; D call uncertain. The V gene's germline CDR1 is MNHEY and CDR2 SVGAGI. V was clipped by 5 bases and J by 2 bases, with 7 bases between them. This CDR3 has 13 residues.

The chain is built from TRBV25-1 and TRBJ1-3; TRBD1 aligns across 8 bases. V lost 2 bases, J lost 4 bases, and 4 bases stayed unmatched. This CDR3 is 15 amino acids long. In germline, CDR1 is MGHDK, CDR2 SYGVNS. CDR3 amino acids: CASSEPGGLGNTIYF. The CDR3 region has the DNA TGTGCCAGCAGTGAACCAGGGGGCTTGGGAAACACCATATATTTT.

The rearrangement links TRBV7-2 to TRBJ2-3, with 10 bases fitting TRBD2. CDR3 length: 18 residues. V shed 5 bases, J shed 2 bases, and the junction held 13 bases outside the gene matches. Germline CDR1 SGHTA, CDR2 FQGNSA. Here the CDR3 reads CASSPLRAAGGNTDTQYF. As DNA, the CDR3 is TGTGCCAGCAGCCCCTTGAGGGCAGCGGGAGGGAACACAGATACGCAGTATTTT.

This clone was seen a handful of times. The V and J genes are TRBV27 and TRBJ2-5; 8 nucleotides align to TRBD2. This CDR3 region has 16 residues. V gave up 2 bases and J gave up 2 bases; unmatched junction bases: 7. Per the germline V gene, CDR1 is MNHEY and CDR2 is SMNVEV (reference sequence). The CDR3 sequence: CASSLGGRGGQETQYF. Here the CDR3 DNA reads TGTGCCAGCAGTTTAGGGGGACGGGGGGGACAAGAGACCCAGTACTTC.

This clone was detected once. The V call is TRBV4-3, the J call TRBJ2-1; TRBD2 is a possible D gene (5 bases). V lost 4 bases and J 0 bases, leaving 10 bases between the germline ends. Germline CDR1 and CDR2: LGHNA and YSLEER. CDR3 length: 15 residues. The CDR3 region is CASSPVGSSYNEQFF. CDR3 DNA sequence: TGCGCCAGCAGCCCCGTGGGGAGCTCCTACAATGAGCAGTTCTTC.

The chain has TRBV7-2 and TRBJ1-6; possible D gene TRBD1, 6 bases. Between the trimmed V and J ends, which lost 5 bases and 13 bases, there was a span of 18 bases. The CDR3 totals 14 residues. Per germline, CDR1 SGHTA and CDR2 FQGNSA. The CDR3 region is CASSPDRRGGPLHF. As DNA, the CDR3 is TGTGCCAGCAGCCCTGACCGAAGGGGGGGCCCCCTCCACTTT.

The chain combines TRBV11-3 with TRBJ2-1; 12 bases map to TRBD2. Trimming took 1 base from V and 8 from J; bases not matched to a gene: 3. Germline CDR1 reads SGHNT; CDR2 reads YENEEA. The CDR3 sequence is 15 residues long. CDR3 in DNA: TGTGCCAGCAGCTTAGCTAGCGGGAGGGGGGATGAGCAGTTCTTC. It yields the protein CASSLASGRGDEQFF.

The chain links TRBV18 to TRBJ2-2, with TRBD2 matching 7 bases. Germline V gene data show CDR1 as KGHSH and CDR2 as LQKENI. V gave up 2 bases and J gave up 6 bases; unmatched junction bases: 9. This CDR3 region has 16 residues. The CDR3 here is CASSPVGAGLPGELFF. CDR3 DNA sequence: TGTGCCAGCTCACCAGTAGGAGCGGGACTTCCCGGGGAGCTGTTTTTT. The full variable domain, rest sourced from reference TRBV18 and TRBJ2-2, is NAGVMQNPRHLVRRRGQEARLRCSPMKGHSHVYWYRQLPEEGLKFMVYLQKENIIDESGMPKERFSAEFPKEGPSILRIQQVVRGDSAAYFCASSPVGAGLPGELFFGEGSRLTVL.

J is TRBJ2-5 and V is TRBV24-1, with TRBD1 matching 9 bases. The CDR3 has 17 residues. Losses at the gene ends were 2 bases for V and 4 bases for J; bases not matched to a gene: 10. Germline CDR1 is KGHDR and CDR2 is SFDVKD. CDR3 sequence reads: CATSDSSGTGFRETQYF. The CDR3 nucleotides read TGTGCCACCAGTGATTCGTCCGGGACAGGGTTTCGAGAGACCCAGTACTTC.

This clone has only a few counts. V gene TRBV30 combines with J gene TRBJ1-5; TRBD1 agrees at 8 bases. The CDR3 has 14 residues. Germline CDR1 GTSNPN, CDR2 SVGIG (reference sequence). V lost 1 base and J lost 5; bases outside the gene matches: 4. The CDR3 region is CAWSADRVDQPQHF. Written as DNA, the CDR3 is TGTGCCTGGAGTGCGGACAGGGTTGATCAGCCCCAGCATTTT.

The count of this clone is one. The gene calls are TRBV7-3 and TRBJ2-2; TRBD1 matches 10 bases. This CDR3 comprises 15 residues. Per the germline V gene, CDR1 is SGHTA and CDR2 is FQGTGA. Trimming at V came to 5 bases and at J to 4 bases, leaving 4 bases not matched to a gene. The CDR3 sequence is CASSRQGASTGELFF. CDR3 nucleotide sequence: TGTGCCAGCAGCCGACAGGGGGCCAGCACCGGGGAGCTGTTTTTT.

The rearrangement links TRBV12-3 or TRBV12-4 to TRBJ1-1; D is uncertain. Trimming pared 11 bases from V and 3 bases from J, leaving 16 bases between. This CDR3 region has 13 residues. As DNA, the CDR3 is TGTGCCTCTAAGGCTCACGGGGACACTGAAGCTTTCTTT. It codes for CASKAHGDTEAFF.

The CDR3 bases are TGTGCCAGCAGTCCCGTGGGACAGGGGTCCTACGAGCAGTACTTC. Protein: CASSPVGQGSYEQYF. The chain couples TRBV27 to TRBJ2-7; 10 nucleotides align to TRBD1. V lost 5 bases and J lost 1; bases outside the gene matches: 5. The CDR3 loop spans 15 amino acids. CDR1 and CDR2 (germline): MNHEY, SMNVEV (reference sequence).

The chain carries TRBV11-3 and TRBJ2-3; 11 bases match TRBD2. CDR3 length: 16 residues. Germline CDR1 reads SGHNT; CDR2 reads YENEEA. V dropped 4 bases and J dropped 2; count of bases not matched to a gene: 5. CDR3 bases: TGTGCCAGCAGCTCAACACTAGCGGGGGTCACAGATACGCAGTATTTT. Residues: CASSSTLAGVTDTQYF. Full variable domain (remainder filled in from reference TRBV11-3 and TRBJ2-3): EAGVVQSPRYKIIEKKQPVAFWCNPISGHNTLYWYLQNLGQGPELLIRYENEEAVDDSQLPKDRFSAERLKGVDSTLKIQPAELGDSAVYLCASSSTLAGVTDTQYFGPGTRLTVL.

This clone came up once. The chain has TRBV6-5 and TRBJ1-1; possibly TRBD1 for D (5 bases). Germline lookup yields CDR1 MNHEY and CDR2 SVGAGI. The CDR3 is 13 residues long. V lost 6 bases, J lost 6 bases, and 14 bases lay in between. The CDR3, as DNA: TGTGCCAGCAGCTATGACCGGGGGGCTGAAGCTTTCTTT. It codes for CASSYDRGAEAFF.

V gene TRBV9 combines with J gene TRBJ2-7; tentatively, D is TRBD1 (5 bases). The V gene's germline CDR1 is SGDLS and CDR2 YYNGEE. V lost 4 bases and J lost 6, with 14 bases in between. CDR3 length equals 13 residues. CDR3 loop: CASSRHDSPEQYF. The CDR3 DNA is TGTGCCAGCAGCAGACACGACAGTCCCGAGCAGTACTTC.

V is TRBV19 and J is TRBJ1-4; 9 positions match TRBD1. Per germline, CDR1 LNHDA and CDR2 SQIVND (reference sequence). The CDR3 runs to 16 residues. With 1 base clipped from V and 4 bases from J, the junction kept 4 bases outside the gene matches. The CDR3 DNA reads TGTGCCAGTAGTATAGCATCGGGACAGGGTAATGAAAAACTGTTTTTT. The encoded protein is CASSIASGQGNEKLFF.

The chain has TRBV6-5 and TRBJ2-5, with 10 nucleotides matching TRBD2. Germline V lookup: CDR1 MNHEY, CDR2 SVGAGI. The V and J ends lost 8 bases and 4 bases, in that order; junction bases with no gene match: 4. The CDR3 is made up of 13 amino acids. CDR3 residues: CASCLAGAETQYF. The CDR3 coding sequence is TGTGCCAGCTGCCTAGCGGGAGCAGAGACCCAGTACTTC.

The sample holds one count of this clone. V usage is TRBV7-9 and J usage is TRBJ2-5, with 7 bases lining up with TRBD2. V dropped 5 bases and J dropped 4; count of bases not matched to a gene: 13. From germline, CDR1 is SEHNR and CDR2 FQNEAQ (reference sequence). This CDR3 contains 16 residues. The CDR3 region is CASSQRGGTIGETQYF. DNA for the CDR3: TGTGCCAGCAGCCAGAGGGGCGGGACTATAGGAGAGACCCAGTACTTC.